The T cell receptor (beta chain) under discussion was sequenced for a study of CD8 T cells in ankylosing spondylitis. Findings of the study overall: A TCR beta motif made of fewer than ten highly homologous variants seemed typical of ankylosing spondylitis blood. Reports say disease-linked clones showed up significantly more in matched ankylosing spondylitis synovial fluid.

Quantitative 5'-RACE with molecular barcodes generated TCR beta libraries. From the 5' RACE reads, TCRdb called clonotypes with MiXCR, one entry per CDR3 protein. The sample has roughly 700,000 distinct CDR3 sequences; 19% are singletons. V was clipped by 3 bases and J by 4 bases; unmatched bases: 5. Germline CDR1 and CDR2: SEHNR and FQNEAQ (reference sequence). CDR3 length: 14 amino acids. A word on this clonotype: Antigen: not known.

Source material: blood, either unsorted or a sorted T cell fraction (not recorded which). This TCR came from a male donor with ankylosing spondylitis. This chain joins TRBV7-9 and TRBJ2-5; 7 nucleotides match TRBD2. In DNA form, the CDR3 reads TGTGCCAGCAGCTTGACTAGCCCGGGAGAGACCCAGTACTTC. Protein sequence: CASSLTSPGETQYF.